This T cell receptor beta chain originates from a study of read filtering for tumor transcriptome and immune sequencing. Study-level information: Patients were approximately 18 male and 11 to 15 female, mean age approximately 60 years, range roughly 47 to 80. 8 or 9 patients were R-ISS I, approximately 15 were R-ISS II, six or seven were R-ISS III. Transcriptome libraries were built from DNase-treated RNA. Findings and caveats of the study: Even smaller IR-seq throughput identified most shared clonotypes.

Trimming removed 3 bases from V and 4 bases from J; junction bases left unmatched: 7. The germline V gene encodes CDR1 MNHEY and CDR2 SMNVEV (reference sequence). There are 16 residues in the CDR3. This library used roughly 400 ng RNA and molecular barcoded adaptors spanning alpha/delta and beta/gamma chains. TCRdb fed the reads into MiXCR, producing one record per CDR3 protein. This sample has fewer than 30,000 distinct CDR3 sequences, with less than 25% found just once. About this clonotype: Its specificity is not known. A much larger clone differs from this one at a single base, so this may be a read error.

This receptor was identified in a donor over 35 with multiple myeloma. The sample was a population of CD138-negative cells sorted from bone marrow. The V gene is TRBV27, the J gene TRBJ2-4; 9 bases line up with TRBD2. The DNA for the CDR3 is TGTGCCAGCAGTTTTCTCCTAGCGGGATCAAAAAACATTCAGTACTTC. Protein product: CASSFLLAGSKNIQYF.